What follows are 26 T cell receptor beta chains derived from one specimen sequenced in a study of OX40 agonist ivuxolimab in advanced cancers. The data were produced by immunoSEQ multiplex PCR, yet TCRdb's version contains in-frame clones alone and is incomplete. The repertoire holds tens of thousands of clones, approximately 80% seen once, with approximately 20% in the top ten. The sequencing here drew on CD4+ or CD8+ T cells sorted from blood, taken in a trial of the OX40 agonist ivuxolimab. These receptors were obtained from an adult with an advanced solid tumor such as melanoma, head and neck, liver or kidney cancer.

CDR3 loop: CASSLDPANTGELFF. The CDR3 DNA reads TGTGCCAGCAGCTTGGACCCCGCGAACACCGGGGAGCTGTTTTTT. The chain has TRBV5-4 and TRBJ2-2; D unresolved. Per germline, CDR1 SGHNT and CDR2 YYREEE (reference sequence). This CDR3 region has 15 residues. Trimming removed 0 bases from V and 0 bases from J, with 6 bases in between.

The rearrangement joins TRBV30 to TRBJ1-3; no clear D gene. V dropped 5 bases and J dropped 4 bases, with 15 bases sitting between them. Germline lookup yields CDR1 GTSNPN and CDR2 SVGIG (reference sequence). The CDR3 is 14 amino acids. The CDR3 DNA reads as TGTGCCTGGGGGCTTGGGAATCCGGGAAACACCATATATTTT. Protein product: CAWGLGNPGNTIYF.

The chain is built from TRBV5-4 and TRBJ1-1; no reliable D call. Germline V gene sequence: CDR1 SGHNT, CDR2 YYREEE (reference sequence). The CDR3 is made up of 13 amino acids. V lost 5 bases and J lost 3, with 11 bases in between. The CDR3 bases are TGTGCCAGCAGGTATGACGGATACACTGAAGCTTTCTTT. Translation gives CASRYDGYTEAFF.

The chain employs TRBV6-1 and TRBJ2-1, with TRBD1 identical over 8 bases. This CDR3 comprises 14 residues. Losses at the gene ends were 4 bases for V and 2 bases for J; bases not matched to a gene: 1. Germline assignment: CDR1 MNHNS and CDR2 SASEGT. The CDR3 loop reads CASSARGPYNEQFF. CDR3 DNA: TGTGCCAGCAGTGCCAGGGGGCCCTACAATGAGCAGTTCTTC.

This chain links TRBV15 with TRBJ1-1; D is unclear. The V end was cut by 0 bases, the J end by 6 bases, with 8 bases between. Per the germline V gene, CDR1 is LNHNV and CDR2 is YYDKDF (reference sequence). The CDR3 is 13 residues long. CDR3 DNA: TGTGCCACCAGCAGAGATGGGGTCGCTGAAGCTTTCTTT. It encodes CATSRDGVAEAFF.

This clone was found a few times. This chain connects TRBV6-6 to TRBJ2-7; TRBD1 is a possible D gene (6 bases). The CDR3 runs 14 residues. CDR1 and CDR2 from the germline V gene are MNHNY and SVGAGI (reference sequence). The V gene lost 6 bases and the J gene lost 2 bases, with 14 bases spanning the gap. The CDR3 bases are TGTGCCAGCAGCCGACAGGCGGATCCCTACGAGCAGTACTTC. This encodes CASSRQADPYEQYF.

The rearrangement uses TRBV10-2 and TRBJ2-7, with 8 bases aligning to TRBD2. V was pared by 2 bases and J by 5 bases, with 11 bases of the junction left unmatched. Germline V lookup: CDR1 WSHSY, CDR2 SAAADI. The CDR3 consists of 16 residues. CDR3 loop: CASSEPLSGGADEQYF. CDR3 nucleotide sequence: TGCGCCAGCAGTGAGCCCCTAAGCGGGGGTGCCGACGAGCAGTACTTC.

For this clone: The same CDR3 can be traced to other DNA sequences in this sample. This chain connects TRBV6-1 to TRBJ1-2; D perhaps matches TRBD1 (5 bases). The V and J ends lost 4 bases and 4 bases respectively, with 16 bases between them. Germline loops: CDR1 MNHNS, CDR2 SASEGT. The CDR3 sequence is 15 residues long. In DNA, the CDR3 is TGTGCCAGCAGTGGATACTCCGGGCAGGGCTATGGCTACACCTTC. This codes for CASSGYSGQGYGYTF.

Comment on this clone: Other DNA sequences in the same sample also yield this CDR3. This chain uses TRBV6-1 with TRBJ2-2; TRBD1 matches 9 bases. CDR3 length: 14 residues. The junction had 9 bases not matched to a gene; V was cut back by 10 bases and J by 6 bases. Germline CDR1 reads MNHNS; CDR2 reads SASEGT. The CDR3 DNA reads TGTGCCACTGAAGGGGACAGGGTGTCCGGGGAGCTGTTTTTT. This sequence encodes CATEGDRVSGELFF.

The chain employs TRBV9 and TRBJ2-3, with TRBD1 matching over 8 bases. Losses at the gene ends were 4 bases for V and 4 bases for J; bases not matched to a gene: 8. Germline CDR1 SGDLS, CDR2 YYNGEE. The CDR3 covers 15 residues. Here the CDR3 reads CASSPRAGGSDTQYF. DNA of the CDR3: TGTGCCAGCAGCCCCCGGGCAGGGGGCTCAGATACGCAGTATTTT.

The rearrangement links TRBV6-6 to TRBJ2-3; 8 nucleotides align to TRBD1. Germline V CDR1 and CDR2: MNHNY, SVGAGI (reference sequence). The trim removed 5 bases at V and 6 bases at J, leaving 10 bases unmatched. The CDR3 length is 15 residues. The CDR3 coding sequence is TGTGCCAGCAGTAGAACCGGGACAGGTCCGGATACGCAGTATTTT. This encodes CASSRTGTGPDTQYF.

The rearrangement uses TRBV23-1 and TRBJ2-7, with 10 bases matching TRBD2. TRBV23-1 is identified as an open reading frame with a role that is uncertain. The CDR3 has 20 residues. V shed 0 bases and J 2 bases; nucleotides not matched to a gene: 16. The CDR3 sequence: CASSQSNAALAGENPYEQYF. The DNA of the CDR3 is TGCGCCAGCAGTCAATCTAATGCCGCGCTAGCGGGGGAGAACCCCTACGAGCAGTACTTC.

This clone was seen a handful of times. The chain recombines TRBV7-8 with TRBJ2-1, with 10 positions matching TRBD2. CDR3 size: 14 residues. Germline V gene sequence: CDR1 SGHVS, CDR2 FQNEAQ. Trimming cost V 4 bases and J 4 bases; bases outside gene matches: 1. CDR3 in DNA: TGTGCCAGCAGCTGGACTAGCGGTTACAATGAGCAGTTCTTC. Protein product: CASSWTSGYNEQFF. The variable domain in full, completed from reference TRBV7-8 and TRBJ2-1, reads GAGVSQSPRYKVAKRGQDVALRCDPISGHVSLFWYQQALGQGPEFLTYFQNEAQLDKSGLPSDRFFAERPEGSVSTLKIQRTQQEDSAVYLCASSWTSGYNEQFFGPGTRLTVL.

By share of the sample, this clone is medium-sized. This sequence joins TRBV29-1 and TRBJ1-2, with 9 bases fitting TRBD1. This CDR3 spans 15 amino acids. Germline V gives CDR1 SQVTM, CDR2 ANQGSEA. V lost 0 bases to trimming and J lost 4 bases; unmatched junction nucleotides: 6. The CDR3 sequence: CSVEDLGQGGYGYTF. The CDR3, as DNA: TGCAGCGTTGAAGATCTGGGACAGGGCGGCTATGGCTACACCTTC.

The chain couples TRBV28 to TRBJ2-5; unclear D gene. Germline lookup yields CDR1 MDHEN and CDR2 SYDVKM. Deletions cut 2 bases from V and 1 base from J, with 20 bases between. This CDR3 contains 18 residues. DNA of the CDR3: TGTGCCAGCAGTTTAGTGTCTAGTATAGGATATTTCCAAGAGACCCAGTACTTC. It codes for CASSLVSSIGYFQETQYF.

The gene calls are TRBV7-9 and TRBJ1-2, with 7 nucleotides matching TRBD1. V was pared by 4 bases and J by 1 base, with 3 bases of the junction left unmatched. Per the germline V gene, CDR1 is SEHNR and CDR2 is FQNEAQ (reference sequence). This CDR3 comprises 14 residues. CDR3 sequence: CASSSGQNNYGYTF. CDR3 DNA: TGTGCCAGCAGCTCGGGACAGAATAACTATGGCTACACCTTC.

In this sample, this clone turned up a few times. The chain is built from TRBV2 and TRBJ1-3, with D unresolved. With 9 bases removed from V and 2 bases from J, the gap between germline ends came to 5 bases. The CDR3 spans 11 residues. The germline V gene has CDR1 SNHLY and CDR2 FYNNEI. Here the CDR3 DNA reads TGTGCCAGAGATACTGGAAACACCATATATTTT. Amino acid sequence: CARDTGNTIYF.

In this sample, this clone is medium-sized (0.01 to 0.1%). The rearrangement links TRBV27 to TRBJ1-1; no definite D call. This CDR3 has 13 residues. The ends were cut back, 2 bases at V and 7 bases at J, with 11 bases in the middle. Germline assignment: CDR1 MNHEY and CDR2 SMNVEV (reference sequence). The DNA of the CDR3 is TGTGCCAGCAGTTTAGGGTGGAATCTTGAAGCTTTCTTT. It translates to CASSLGWNLEAFF.

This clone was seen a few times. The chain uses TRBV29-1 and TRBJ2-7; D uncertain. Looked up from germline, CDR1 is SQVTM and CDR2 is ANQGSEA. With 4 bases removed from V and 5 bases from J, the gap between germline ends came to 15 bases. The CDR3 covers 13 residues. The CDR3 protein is CSVGGQVGNEQYF. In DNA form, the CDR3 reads TGCAGCGTTGGGGGTCAGGTTGGAAACGAGCAGTACTTC.

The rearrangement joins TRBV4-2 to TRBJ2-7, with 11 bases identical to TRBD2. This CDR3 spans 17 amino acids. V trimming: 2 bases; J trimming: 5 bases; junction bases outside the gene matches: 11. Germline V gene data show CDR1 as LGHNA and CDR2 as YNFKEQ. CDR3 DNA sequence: TGTGCCAGCAGCCAAAACCGACTAGCGGGATTATTCAACGAGCAGTACTTC. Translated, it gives CASSQNRLAGLFNEQYF.

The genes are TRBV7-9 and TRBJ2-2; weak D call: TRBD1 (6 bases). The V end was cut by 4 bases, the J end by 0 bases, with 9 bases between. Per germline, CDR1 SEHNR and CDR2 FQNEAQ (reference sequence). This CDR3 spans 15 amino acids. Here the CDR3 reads CASSSGTSNTGELFF. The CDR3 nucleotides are TGTGCCAGCAGCTCCGGGACATCGAACACCGGGGAGCTGTTTTTT.

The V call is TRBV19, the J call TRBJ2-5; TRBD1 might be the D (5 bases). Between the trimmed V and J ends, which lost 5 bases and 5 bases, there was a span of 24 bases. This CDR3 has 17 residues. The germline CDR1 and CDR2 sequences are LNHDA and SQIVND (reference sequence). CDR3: CASSPLDNVGARETQYF. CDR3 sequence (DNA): TGTGCCAGTAGTCCTTTGGATAACGTTGGGGCGCGGGAGACCCAGTACTTC.

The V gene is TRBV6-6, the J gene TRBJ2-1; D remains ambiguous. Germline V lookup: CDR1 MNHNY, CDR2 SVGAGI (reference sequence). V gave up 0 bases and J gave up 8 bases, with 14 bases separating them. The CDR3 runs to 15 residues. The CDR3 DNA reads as TGTGCCAGCAGTTACTCTGGGTCCGCCGCGGATGAGCAGTTCTTC. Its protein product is CASSYSGSAADEQFF.

CDR3 amino acids: CASSQGTASSYEQYF. In nucleotides, the CDR3 is TGCGCCAGCAGCCAAGGGACGGCTAGCTCCTACGAGCAGTACTTC. The chain joins TRBV4-1 to TRBJ2-7; D not certain. V dropped 1 base and J dropped 0 bases, with 10 bases sitting between them. CDR1 and CDR2 (germline): MGHRA, YSYEKL. This CDR3 has 15 residues.

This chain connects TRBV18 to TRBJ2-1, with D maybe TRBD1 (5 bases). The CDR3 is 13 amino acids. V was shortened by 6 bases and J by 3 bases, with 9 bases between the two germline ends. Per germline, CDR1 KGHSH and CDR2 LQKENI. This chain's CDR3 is CASSYRNYNEQFF. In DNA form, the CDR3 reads TGTGCCAGCTCCTACAGGAACTACAATGAGCAGTTCTTC.

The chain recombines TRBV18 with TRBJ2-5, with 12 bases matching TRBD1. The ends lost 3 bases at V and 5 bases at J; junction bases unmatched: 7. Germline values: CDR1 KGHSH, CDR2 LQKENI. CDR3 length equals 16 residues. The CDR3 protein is CASSPTGTGGFETQYF. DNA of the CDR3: TGTGCCAGCTCACCGACCGGGACAGGGGGCTTTGAGACCCAGTACTTC. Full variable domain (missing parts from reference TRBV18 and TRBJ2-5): NAGVMQNPRHLVRRRGQEARLRCSPMKGHSHVYWYRQLPEEGLKFMVYLQKENIIDESGMPKERFSAEFPKEGPSILRIQQVVRGDSAAYFCASSPTGTGGFETQYFGPGTRLLVL.